This is a list of T cell receptor beta chains from one sample in a study of CD8+ T cells in alopecia areata. Assay: immunoSEQ multiplex PCR; the TCRdb copy retains only in-frame clones and omits some. The sample holds about 120,000 clones, more than 45% seen once. The source was CD4+ T cells sorted from blood, collected at week 4, from a patient treated with tofacitinib. The receptor set was obtained from a human donor with alopecia areata. The CDR3 runs from the conserved cysteine through the conserved F or W. D genes are given only for firm matches. A row's size may be missing; if present it is once, few, many or a size class.

len	j_gene	v_gene	d_gene	abundance	CDR3aa	CDR3nt
13	TRBJ2-7	TRBV11-1	-	-	CASSDRSSYEQYF	TGTGCCAGCAGCGACAGGAGCTCCTACGAGCAGTACTTC
13	TRBJ1-5	TRBV18	-	-	CASQDGRNQPQHF	TGTGCCAGTCAGGACGGGAGAAATCAGCCCCAGCATTTT
12	TRBJ2-5	TRBV7-2	TRBD2	-	CASSLGLAIQYF	TGTGCCAGCAGCTTGGGACTAGCGATCCAGTACTTC
16	TRBJ2-6	TRBV30	-	-	CACPRDQGSGANVLTF	TGTGCCTGCCCAAGGGATCAGGGCTCTGGGGCCAACGTCCTGACTTTC
13	TRBJ1-2	TRBV29-1	-	once	CSVEGSRDYGYTF	TGCAGCGTTGAAGGATCCCGAGACTATGGCTACACCTTC
12	TRBJ2-1	TRBV7-9	-	-	CASSPWGSIYFF	TGTGCCAGCAGCCCATGGGGGAGTATCTATTTCTTC
12	TRBJ1-2	TRBV29-1	-	few	CSATGQNYGYTF	TGCAGCGCGACAGGACAGAACTATGGCTACACCTTC
16	TRBJ1-5	TRBV2	-	-	CASSEALGRPNQPQHF	TGTGCCAGCAGTGAAGCGCTTGGCAGACCGAATCAGCCCCAGCATTTT
15	TRBJ1-1	TRBV27	-	once	CASSHRDRLGTEAFF	TGTGCCAGCAGCCATAGGGACCGCCTTGGCACTGAAGCTTTCTTT
13	TRBJ2-5	TRBV30	-	-	CAWSFGLKETQYF	TGTGCCTGGAGTTTCGGTCTTAAAGAGACCCAGTACTTC
12	TRBJ2-7	TRBV25-1	-	few	CASRRASYEQYF	TGTGCCAGCAGACGGGCCTCCTACGAGCAGTACTTC
13	TRBJ1-2	TRBV7-9	-	-	CASSFGGGDGYTF	TGTGCCAGCAGCTTTGGTGGAGGGGATGGCTACACCTTC
17	TRBJ2-7	TRBV6-1	-	-	CASSGLGLISGPNEQYF	TGTGCCAGCAGTGGATTGGGTTTGATAAGCGGGCCTAACGAGCAGTACTTC
11	TRBJ2-5	TRBV18	-	-	CASSLQETQYF	TGTGCCAGCTCACTGCAAGAGACCCAGTACTTC
15	TRBJ1-2	TRBV19	-	-	CASSIVGSLAYGYTF	TGTGCCAGTAGTATAGTTGGCAGCCTCGCCTATGGCTACACCTTC
14	TRBJ1-2	TRBV9	-	-	CASSVAQPWDGYTF	TGTGCCAGCAGCGTAGCCCAACCCTGGGATGGCTACACCTTC
14	TRBJ2-6	TRBV6-6	-	-	CASTQGSGANVLTF	TGTGCCAGCACCCAGGGCTCTGGGGCCAACGTCCTGACTTTC
13	TRBJ1-1	TRBV7-9	-	-	CASSLEGGTEAFF	TGTGCCAGCAGCTTAGAGGGGGGCACTGAAGCTTTCTTT
14	TRBJ1-5	TRBV30	TRBD1	-	CAWSKQGATQPQHF	TGTGCCTGGAGTAAACAGGGGGCCACTCAGCCCCAGCATTTT
12	TRBJ2-7	TRBV30	-	-	CAWMLGSYEQYF	TGTGCCTGGATGTTGGGGTCCTACGAGCAGTACTTC
13	TRBJ1-2	TRBV4-1	-	-	CASSQPTGDGYTF	TGCGCCAGCAGCCAACCGACAGGAGATGGCTACACCTTC
12	TRBJ2-7	TRBV5-6	TRBD2	few	CASSLLAGYEYF	TGTGCCAGCAGCTTACTAGCGGGATACGAGTACTTC
11	TRBJ1-1	TRBV5-6	-	-	CASSTYTEAFF	TGTGCCAGCAGCACTTACACTGAAGCTTTCTTT
17	TRBJ1-1	TRBV27	TRBD1	-	CASSLSDRGRRNTEAFF	TGTGCCAGCAGTTTATCGGACAGGGGGCGAAGGAACACTGAAGCTTTCTTT
16	TRBJ2-5	TRBV28	-	-	CASSLWAGLEEETQYF	TGTGCCAGCAGTTTATGGGCGGGGCTCGAGGAGGAGACCCAGTACTTC
13	TRBJ2-1	TRBV7-2	-	-	CASSLQSKREQFF	TGTGCCAGCAGCCTACAATCTAAGAGGGAGCAGTTCTTC
12	TRBJ2-1	TRBV28	-	few	CASSLNYNEQFF	TGTGCCAGCAGTTTAAACTACAATGAGCAGTTCTTC
15	TRBJ2-1	TRBV5-1	TRBD2	-	CASSLTGGAYNEQFF	TGCGCCAGCAGCCTGACCGGGGGGGCCTACAATGAGCAGTTCTTC
17	TRBJ1-5	TRBV27	TRBD1	few	CASSSGDRGRGNQPQHF	TGTGCCAGCAGTTCCGGGGACAGGGGGCGCGGAAATCAGCCCCAGCATTTT
17	TRBJ1-5	TRBV25-1	TRBD1	-	CASSEESRDSFREPQHF	TGTGCCAGCAGTGAAGAATCCCGGGACAGCTTTAGAGAGCCCCAGCATTTT
13	TRBJ1-2	TRBV29-1	TRBD1	-	CSVSDRGRSGYTF	TGCAGCGTTTCGGACAGGGGGCGAAGTGGCTACACCTTC
14	TRBJ1-2	TRBV9	TRBD1	-	CASSRDRGGYGYTF	TGTGCCAGCAGTCGCGACAGGGGAGGCTATGGCTACACCTTC
16	TRBJ2-1	TRBV7-9	-	-	CASSLGFGSSYNEQFF	TGTGCCAGCAGCTTAGGGTTTGGCAGCTCCTACAATGAGCAGTTCTTC
13	TRBJ2-5	TRBV9	TRBD1	-	CASSRTGQETQYF	TGTGCCAGCTCACGGACAGGGCAAGAGACCCAGTACTTC
13	TRBJ2-7	TRBV29-1	-	-	CSVPNRTPYEQYF	TGCAGCGTTCCCAACAGGACCCCCTACGAGCAGTACTTC
15	TRBJ1-5	TRBV10-2	-	-	CASSESTSWGQPQHF	TGCGCCAGCAGTGAGTCGACGAGCTGGGGACAGCCCCAGCATTTT
13	TRBJ2-7	TRBV5-1	-	-	CASSQRQDYEQYF	TGCGCCAGCAGCCAGCGACAGGACTACGAGCAGTACTTC
15	TRBJ1-1	TRBV6-6	-	once	CASSYSLGIYTEAFF	TGTGCCAGCAGTTATTCCCTAGGGATCTACACTGAAGCTTTCTTT
14	TRBJ2-2	TRBV6-6	TRBD1	many	CASSTDRGAGELFF	TGTGCCAGCAGTACGGACAGGGGGGCCGGGGAGCTGTTTTTT
15	TRBJ1-5	TRBV15	-	-	CATSRAGAGNQPQHF	TGTGCCACCAGCAGGGCTGGGGCGGGCAATCAGCCCCAGCATTTT
15	TRBJ1-1	TRBV6-6	-	few	CASSPPHGVNTEAFF	TGTGCCAGCAGCCCCCCACACGGGGTGAACACTGAAGCTTTCTTT
13	TRBJ1-5	TRBV6-6	TRBD1	-	CASSRTGDQPQHF	TGTGCCAGCAGCCGGACAGGAGATCAGCCCCAGCATTTT
15	TRBJ2-7	TRBV25-1	TRBD1	-	CASSELDRDSYEQYF	TGTGCCAGCAGTGAACTCGACAGGGACTCCTACGAGCAGTACTTC
18	TRBJ1-2	TRBV18	TRBD1	-	CASSPQQGTGVTNYGYTF	TGTGCCAGCTCACCACAGCAAGGGACAGGAGTTACTAACTATGGCTACACCTTC
16	TRBJ2-7	TRBV11-1	TRBD1	-	CASSKRTGQLFYEQYF	TGTGCCAGCAGCAAGAGGACGGGACAGCTCTTCTACGAGCAGTACTTC
15	TRBJ1-2	TRBV6-5	TRBD1	few	CASSYSIQGGYGYTF	TGTGCCAGCAGTTACTCGATCCAGGGGGGATATGGCTACACCTTC
17	TRBJ2-3	TRBV2	TRBD1	-	CASSEVGTHGQADTQYF	TGTGCCAGCAGTGAAGTTGGGACCCACGGACAGGCAGATACGCAGTATTTT
14	TRBJ2-1	TRBV29-1	-	few	CSVVLSLTYNEQFF	TGCAGCGTTGTCCTAAGTCTGACCTACAATGAGCAGTTCTTC
13	TRBJ2-5	TRBV7-2	TRBD2	-	CASGAGDRETQYF	TGTGCCAGTGGAGCGGGAGATAGAGAGACCCAGTACTTC
13	TRBJ1-1	TRBV30	-	-	CAWSVWRNTEAFF	TGTGCCTGGAGTGTATGGAGGAACACTGAAGCTTTCTTT
13	TRBJ2-5	TRBV11-2	-	once	CASRPAGRETQYF	TGTGCCAGCAGACCCGCAGGGAGGGAGACCCAGTACTTC
14	TRBJ1-1	TRBV30	-	-	CAWRSPKVNTEAFF	TGTGCCTGGAGAAGTCCCAAGGTGAACACTGAAGCTTTCTTT
13	TRBJ2-5	TRBV7-9	-	-	CASSPKGPETQYF	TGTGCCAGCAGCCCGAAGGGTCCCGAGACCCAGTACTTC
12	TRBJ2-7	TRBV30	-	-	CAWTTGVGEQYF	TGTGCCTGGACCACGGGGGTCGGGGAGCAGTACTTC
15	TRBJ2-1	TRBV10-3	-	few	CAIRWGQGVDNEQFF	TGTGCCATCAGGTGGGGGCAGGGTGTTGACAATGAGCAGTTCTTC
14	TRBJ1-2	TRBV28	TRBD1	-	CASSPQTGTGRYTF	TGTGCCAGCAGTCCACAGACAGGGACAGGGAGGTACACCTTC
15	TRBJ2-3	TRBV4-1	-	-	CASSQEVGASDTQYF	TGCGCCAGCAGCCAAGAAGTCGGGGCCTCAGATACGCAGTATTTT
16	TRBJ1-2	TRBV7-9	-	few	CASSLGGTFLNYGYTF	TGTGCCAGCAGCTTGGGCGGGACATTCCTTAACTATGGCTACACCTTC
16	TRBJ2-3	TRBV5-4	TRBD2	-	CASSLKTSGGTDTQYF	TGTGCCAGCAGCTTGAAGACTAGCGGGGGCACAGATACGCAGTATTTT